A single T cell receptor beta chain is shown here with its context. At one boundary the junction diverges from the germline segment, which might be a read error. Sequencing used immunoSEQ multiplex PCR; TCRdb keeps in-frame clones, though not all of them. The sample carries 55,000 to 70,000 clones, roughly 90% recorded once. The CDR3 loop spans 16 amino acids. Germline lookup yields CDR1 LNHDA and CDR2 SQIVND (reference sequence). These data are taken from a study of control samples from healthy donors and cancer patients. The chain has TRBV19 and TRBJ1-1, with a tentative D call TRBD1 (6 bases). This clonotype was sampled from a man aged 30-40 years with colorectal cancer. Source material: PBMCs. CDR3 bases: TGTGCCAGTAGTGACACCTGGACAGCAATGAACGCTGAAGCTTTCTTT. Protein sequence: CASSDTWTAMNAEAFF.